The present entry profiles one T cell receptor (beta chain) with its context. Antigen: not known. With 5 bases removed from V and 5 bases from J, the gap between germline ends came to 12 bases. This CDR3 is built from 13 residues. In germline, CDR1 is LGHNT, CDR2 FRNRAP. Around 100,000 TCR templates underwent assay in each sample. TCRdb's copy holds only in-frame clones and misses some; the assay was immunoSEQ multiplex PCR. This table has some 75,000 clones, 85% to 95% appearing once. These data come from a study of siplizumab effects on memory and regulatory T cells. Whole-study findings and limits: Assignment to unstimulated subsets succeeded for only a minor fraction of the alloreactive clones.

The receptor was derived from a human donor in good health. The gene calls are TRBV12-5 and TRBJ2-5; TRBD1 might be the D (6 bases). Sequences were obtained from CD8+ T cells sorted from blood. The CDR3 sequence is CASGRTEGETQYF. CDR3 in DNA: TGTGCTAGTGGTCGGACAGAGGGGGAGACCCAGTACTTC. The full variable domain, its missing parts supplied by reference TRBV12-5 and TRBJ2-5, is DARVTQTPRHKVTEMGQEVTMRCQPILGHNTVFWYRQTMMQGLELLAYFRNRAPLDDSGMPKDRFSAEMPDATLATLKIQPSEPRDSAVYFCASGRTEGETQYFGPGTRLLVL.